This entry is about one T cell receptor (beta chain). Amplification used 60 Vbeta primers and 13 Jbeta primers. Profiled with immunoSEQ multiplex PCR; TCRdb holds only in-frame clones, not every one. The sample table sets out about 130,000 clones. This entry is derived from a study of cytomegalovirus exposure and HLA in healthy donors. Study in general: About 85 million unique TCR sequences came from HLA-typed donors in an early release.

The CDR3 length is 12 residues. Between the trimmed V and J ends, which lost 0 bases and 4 bases, there was a span of 6 bases. Per germline, CDR1 GTSNPN and CDR2 SVGIG (reference sequence). Sequencing input: PBMCs. The V gene is TRBV30, the J gene TRBJ1-2; D is ambiguous. The sequence was collected from a man aged 30 to 45 in good health and CMV-seronegative. The CDR3 sequence: CAWSVLIYGYTF. CDR3 sequence (DNA): TGTGCCTGGAGTGTACTGATCTATGGCTACACCTTC.